The rows below give T cell receptor beta chains drawn from one sample of a study of cytomegalovirus exposure and HLA in healthy donors. Libraries were prepared by immunoSEQ multiplex PCR; TCRdb keeps only in-frame clonotypes and omits some of them. The sample holds roughly 150,000 clones, 77% seen once. Sample: PBMCs. The receptors shown here come from a male donor in good health and CMV-seronegative. CDR3s include the opening cysteine and the closing phenylalanine or tryptophan. The D gene is left open where the match is weak. Clone sizes are given selectively: once, few, many, or a class where the clone is expanded.

d_call | j_call | clone_size | v_call | cdr3_nt | cdr3_aa
TRBD1 | TRBJ1-2 | . | TRBV29-1 | TGCAGCGGAGGACAGGGGTATGGCTACACCTTC | CSGGQGYGYTF
TRBD1 | TRBJ2-7 | . | TRBV7-6 | TGTGCCAGCAGCCCTGGACCGGGACAGGGGGCCCACGAGCAGTACTTC | CASSPGPGQGAHEQYF
. | TRBJ2-3 | . | TRBV9 | TGTGCCAGCAGCGCTAGAACAGATACGCAGTATTTT | CASSARTDTQYF
TRBD2 | TRBJ2-7 | . | TRBV7-6 | TGTGCCAGCAGCTTAGGAGGCCGGACTAGCGTTTCCTACGAGCAGTACTTC | CASSLGGRTSVSYEQYF
TRBD1 | TRBJ2-7 | . | TRBV7-2 | TGTGCCAGCAGCTTAGCCAGGGGGCGCGGACCCCCCTACGAGCAGTACTTC | CASSLARGRGPPYEQYF
. | TRBJ2-5 | . | TRBV11-3 | TGTGCCAGCAGCTTAAGCCCACAAGAGACCCAGTACTTC | CASSLSPQETQYF
TRBD2 | TRBJ2-2 | . | TRBV7-8 | TGTGCCAGCAGCCCCGGGGGGGCCAGCGCCTCCGGGGAGCTGTTTTTT | CASSPGGASASGELFF
TRBD2 | TRBJ2-1 | . | TRBV5-1 | TGCGCCAGCAGCTTGGGACCAGCGGGAGGGGGTCGCAATGAGCAGTTCTTC | CASSLGPAGGGRNEQFF
. | TRBJ2-1 | . | TRBV27 | TGTGCCAGCAGTTTATCGTTTGGGGGGAGCTCCTACAATGAGCAGTTCTTC | CASSLSFGGSSYNEQFF
TRBD2 | TRBJ2-4 | . | TRBV13 | TGTGCCAGCAGCTTAGCCGGGGGGTCGTCCAAAAACATTCAGTACTTC | CASSLAGGSSKNIQYF
. | TRBJ2-1 | . | TRBV11-2 | TGTGCCAGCAGCCCCTCTAGCTCCTACAATGAGCAGTTCTTC | CASSPSSSYNEQFF
. | TRBJ2-7 | . | TRBV29-1 | TGCAGCGTTGAAGATCGTAGGGCAGGGATATATTCCTACGAGCAGTACTTC | CSVEDRRAGIYSYEQYF
. | TRBJ1-1 | . | TRBV7-8 | TGTGCCAGCAGCTTATCGGGGGGCAGGGGTACTGAAGCTTTCTTT | CASSLSGGRGTEAFF
TRBD1 | TRBJ2-6 | . | TRBV5-1 | TGCGCCAGCAGCTCGGGACAGGGTAGAGCAGCGGGGGCCAACGTCCTGACTTTC | CASSSGQGRAAGANVLTF
TRBD1 | TRBJ1-5 | . | TRBV10-3 | TGTGCCATCAGTGTACAAGGAGGGGGCGGTCAGCCCCAGCATTTT | CAISVQGGGGQPQHF
. | TRBJ2-5 | . | TRBV21-1 | TGTGCCAGCAGCAAAATCCCCAAACTGCGGCGGCAAGAGACCCAGTACTTC | CASSKIPKLRRQETQYF
TRBD1 | TRBJ1-2 | . | TRBV11-2 | TGTGCCAGCAGCTTACTCCGGACAGGGAATGGCTACACCTTC | CASSLLRTGNGYTF
. | TRBJ1-6 | . | TRBV4-1 | TGCGCCAGCAGCCAAGAACGCAGGGGAAATTCACCCCTCCACTTT | CASSQERRGNSPLHF
TRBD2 | TRBJ2-3 | . | TRBV6-1 | TGTGCCAGCACTGAGCGGGGGGGTACAGATACGCAGTATTTT | CASTERGGTDTQYF
. | TRBJ1-6 | . | TRBV4-3 | TGCGCCAGCAGCCAAGATACCTCGACTGGATCCTATAATTCACCCCTCCACTTT | CASSQDTSTGSYNSPLHF
. | TRBJ2-7 | . | TRBV5-6 | TGTGCCAGCAGCACCGGGTCTCGCTACGAGCAGTACTTC | CASSTGSRYEQYF
TRBD2 | TRBJ2-5 | . | TRBV29-1 | TGCAGCGTTGCGCGGGAGGTCGGTGAGACCCAGTACTTC | CSVAREVGETQYF
TRBD2 | TRBJ2-1 | . | TRBV7-3 | TGTGCCAGCAGCTCCGGGACTAGCGGTGGTGAGCAGTTCTTC | CASSSGTSGGEQFF
TRBD2 | TRBJ2-1 | . | TRBV10-1 | TGCGCCAGCAGTATGGGGGGGTCCTACAATGAGCAGTTCTTC | CASSMGGSYNEQFF
. | TRBJ2-1 | . | TRBV6-5 | TGTGCCAGCAGTTACGTACAGGGTCGCGAGCAGTTCTTC | CASSYVQGREQFF
TRBD1 | TRBJ2-7 | . | TRBV27 | TGTGCCAGCAGTAAGACAGGGGTGGCCGAGCAGTACTTC | CASSKTGVAEQYF
. | TRBJ2-7 | . | TRBV7-7 | TGTGCTAGCAGCTTAGGGGGCGGGGGTGAGCAGTACTTC | CASSLGGGGEQYF
TRBD2 | TRBJ2-1 | . | TRBV7-2 | TGTGCCAGCAGCCCCCCTAGCGGGGGGGTCTATGAGCAGTTCTTC | CASSPPSGGVYEQFF
TRBD1 | TRBJ1-5 | . | TRBV7-9 | TGTTCCAGCAGCTTAGGCGGTGACAGGGGTAGTCAGCCCCAGCATTTT | CSSSLGGDRGSQPQHF
. | TRBJ1-6 | . | TRBV6-5 | TGTGCCAGCGGGCGGGTGGATACCGGCAATTCACCCCTCCACTTT | CASGRVDTGNSPLHF
. | TRBJ2-1 | . | TRBV5-6 | TGTGCCAGCAGCTTGGGTGGAGGCCCAATCCGCGATGAGCAGTTCTTC | CASSLGGGPIRDEQFF
TRBD2 | TRBJ2-5 | . | TRBV4-3 | TGCGCCAGCAGCCAAGAAGCCGCGGGGGGGACAGAGACCCAGTACTTC | CASSQEAAGGTETQYF
TRBD1 | TRBJ2-7 | few | TRBV28 | TGTGCCAGCAGTTTAACAGGGGGCCCCTACGAGCAGTACTTC | CASSLTGGPYEQYF
TRBD1 | TRBJ1-5 | . | TRBV7-2 | TGTGCCAGCAGCTTAGCGACAGGGATCAATCAGCCCCAGCATTTT | CASSLATGINQPQHF
TRBD1 | TRBJ2-2 | . | TRBV9 | TGTGCCAGCAGCTCTCGGACAGGGGTGGCCGGGGAGCTGTTTTTT | CASSSRTGVAGELFF
. | TRBJ2-7 | . | TRBV29-1 | TGCAGCGTGTCAAAGGGGAAAATCTACGAGCAGTACTTC | CSVSKGKIYEQYF
. | TRBJ2-7 | once | TRBV18 | TGTGCCAGCTCACCACCGGGGATCGGGGGATCCTACGAGCAGTACTTC | CASSPPGIGGSYEQYF
. | TRBJ1-1 | . | TRBV6-5 | TGTGCCAGCACTCGAGGAACTGAAGCTTTCTTT | CASTRGTEAFF
. | TRBJ2-7 | . | TRBV7-7 | TGTGCTAGCAGGACCGGGGAAGCTTTCGAGCAGTACTTC | CASRTGEAFEQYF
TRBD1 | TRBJ1-2 | . | TRBV7-9 | TGTGCCAGCAGCTTCCAGGGGGGTGGCTACACCTTC | CASSFQGGGYTF
. | TRBJ2-3 | . | TRBV9 | TGTGCCAGCAGCGTAGGGCCAGGGGCGACTAGCACAGATACGCAGTATTTT | CASSVGPGATSTDTQYF
TRBD1 | TRBJ1-5 | few | TRBV2 | TGTGCCAGCACCCTGCGGACAGGGGGCTTTCAGCCCCAGCATTTT | CASTLRTGGFQPQHF
. | TRBJ2-2 | . | TRBV14 | TGTGCCAGCAGCCCAACTAACACCGGGGAGCTGTTTTTT | CASSPTNTGELFF
. | TRBJ2-1 | . | TRBV7-2 | TGTGCCAGCACTCAAAGAAGCGGCAGAGTTTACAATGAGCAGTTCTTC | CASTQRSGRVYNEQFF
TRBD1 | TRBJ1-1 | . | TRBV14 | TGTGCCAGCAGGCGGGCGGGACAGGGCGTCACTGAAGCTTTCTTT | CASRRAGQGVTEAFF
TRBD1 | TRBJ2-5 | few | TRBV2 | TGTGCCAGCAGTGAAGCGGGGGACAGGGACACTTGGGAGCAGTACTTC | CASSEAGDRDTWEQYF
. | TRBJ2-1 | few | TRBV4-1 | TGCGCCAGCAGCCCTGGACAAGCCGGCTATGAGCAGTTCTTC | CASSPGQAGYEQFF
TRBD1 | TRBJ2-5 | . | TRBV29-1 | TGCAGCGTGCCCCCGGGACAGAGAAGAGAGACCCAGTACTTC | CSVPPGQRRETQYF
TRBD2 | TRBJ2-3 | . | TRBV5-1 | TGCGCCAGCACAAGCGGGGGCAGCCGGGATACGCAGTATTTT | CASTSGGSRDTQYF
TRBD1 | TRBJ2-2 | . | TRBV6-5 | TGTGCCAGCACCTTGACAGGGGTCGGGGAGCTGTTTTTT | CASTLTGVGELFF
TRBD2 | TRBJ2-7 | . | TRBV11-1 | TGTGCCAGCAGCTTGGGCCTAGCGGATTACGAGCAGTACTTC | CASSLGLADYEQYF